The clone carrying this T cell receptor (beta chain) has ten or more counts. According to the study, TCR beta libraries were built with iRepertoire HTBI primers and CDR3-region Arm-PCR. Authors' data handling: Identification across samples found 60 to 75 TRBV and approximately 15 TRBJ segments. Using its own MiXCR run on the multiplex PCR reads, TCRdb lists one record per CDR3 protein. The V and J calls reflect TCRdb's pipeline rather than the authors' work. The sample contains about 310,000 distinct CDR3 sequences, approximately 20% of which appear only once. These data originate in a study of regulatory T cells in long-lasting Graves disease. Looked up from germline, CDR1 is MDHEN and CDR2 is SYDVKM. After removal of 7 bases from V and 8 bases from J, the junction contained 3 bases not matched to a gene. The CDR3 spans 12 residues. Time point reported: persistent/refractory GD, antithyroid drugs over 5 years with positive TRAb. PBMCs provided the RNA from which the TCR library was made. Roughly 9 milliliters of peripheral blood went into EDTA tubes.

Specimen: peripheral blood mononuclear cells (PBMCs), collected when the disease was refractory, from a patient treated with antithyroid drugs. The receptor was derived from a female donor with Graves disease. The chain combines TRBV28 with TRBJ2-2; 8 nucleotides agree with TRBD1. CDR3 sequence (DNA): TGTGCCAGCAAACAGGGGGTTGGGGAGCTGTTTTTT. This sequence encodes CASKQGVGELFF.